Reported below is one T cell receptor beta chain. Its recognized antigen is unknown. No quality values exist for individual bases; no much larger clone is one base distant. This sample was included in a study of T cell changes during pregnancy in multiple sclerosis (dated by TCRdb to the late 2010s). In the study overall: The study examined how the T cell repertoire changed over the course of pregnancy in women with multiple sclerosis.

The library was generated by the immunoSEQ multiplex PCR assay. TCRdb carries this immuneACCESS record with in-frame sequences only. Its versions omit some clonotypes, under half of them owing to an unresolved V gene in the studies checked, with the rest unexplained. The sample includes approximately 49,000 clones, with 80% to 95% observed a single time. The ten largest clones represent approximately 0.9% of the sample. CDR1 and CDR2, per the germline V gene, are MDHEN and SYDVKM. V is pruned by 4 bases and J by 5 bases, leaving 10 bases of the junction without a gene match. From its cysteine to its phenylalanine, the CDR3 spans 15 amino acids. The CDR3 DNA has 45 bases and is translated from base 1.

The V gene is TRBV28 and the J gene is TRBJ2-5; TRBD2 fits 7 bases in the junction. This sequence was found in a female donor in good health, enrolled as a control in a pregnancy study. The sequenced sample was CD4+ T cells from peripheral blood mononuclear cells, obtained in the second trimester of pregnancy. The nucleotide sequence is given as TGTGCCAGCAGTTACGCGGGAGCGGAAGGGGAGACCCAGTACTTC. It encodes CASSYAGAEGETQYF.